The rows below give T cell receptor beta chains drawn from one sample of a study of regulatory and conventional T cells in RAG deficiency. Sequencing used immunoSEQ multiplex PCR; TCRdb keeps in-frame clones, though not all of them. The sample has around 20,000 clones, approximately 96% seen once; the top ten hold 1% to 1.5%. These same data were also listed under a study on regulatory T cells.

The sample consisted of CD25- CD4+ T cells sorted from blood. The source is a human donor in good health. The conserved cysteine and the conserved F or W are not part of the CDR3 here. Each record gives: V gene, clone size, CDR3 protein. A clone size is listed for some rows: how often the clone was seen (once, few, many), or a class if it is expanded.

V gene: TRBV5-4
clone size: -
CDR3 protein: ASSLSYRSYEQY

V gene: TRBV5-1
clone size: once
CDR3 protein: ASRGDTDGTEAF

V gene: TRBV18
clone size: -
CDR3 protein: ASSHEMVQGTV

V gene: TRBV30
clone size: -
CDR3 protein: AWSVLSRYGYT

V gene: TRBV19
clone size: -
CDR3 protein: ASSSPDRGYQETQY

V gene: TRBV6-1
clone size: -
CDR3 protein: ASSEIQNSPLH

V gene: TRBV5-4
clone size: -
CDR3 protein: ASSLSGGTGELF

V gene: TRBV9
clone size: -
CDR3 protein: ASSVDGGSADTQY

V gene: TRBV5-1
clone size: -
CDR3 protein: ASSFGGGGSYNEQF

V gene: TRBV7-9
clone size: -
CDR3 protein: ASSRGSGGGNNEKLF

V gene: TRBV7-9
clone size: -
CDR3 protein: ASSQSTFSSGGAYEQY

V gene: TRBV7-8
clone size: -
CDR3 protein: ASSLERYSRTDTQY

V gene: TRBV7-9
clone size: -
CDR3 protein: ASSLNRGGEQF